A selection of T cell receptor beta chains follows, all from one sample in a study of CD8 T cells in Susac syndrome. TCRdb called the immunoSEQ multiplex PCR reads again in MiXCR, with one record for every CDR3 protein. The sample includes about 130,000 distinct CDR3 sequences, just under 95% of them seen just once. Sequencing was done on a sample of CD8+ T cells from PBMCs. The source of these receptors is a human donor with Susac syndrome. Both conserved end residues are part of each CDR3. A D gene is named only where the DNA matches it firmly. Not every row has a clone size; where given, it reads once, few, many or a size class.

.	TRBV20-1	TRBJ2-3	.	TGCAGTGCTAGGCCATTCGGGCGGACCGGCGGAATTGATACGCAGTATTTT	CSARPFGRTGGIDTQYF
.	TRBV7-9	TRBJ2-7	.	TGTGCCAGCAGCCTTCAGACAGGCAAAGAGCAGTACTTC	CASSLQTGKEQYF
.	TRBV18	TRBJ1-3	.	TGTGCCAGCTCACCGGCGAACAGCGGAAACACCATATATTTT	CASSPANSGNTIYF
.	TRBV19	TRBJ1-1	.	TGTGCCAGTAGTATGGGGGGGCTGACTGAAGCTTTCTTT	CASSMGGLTEAFF
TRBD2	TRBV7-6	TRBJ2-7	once	TGTGCCAGCAGCTTAGCCCCCGGCCCGGCCCTAGCGGGAAGCGAGCAGTACTTC	CASSLAPGPALAGSEQYF
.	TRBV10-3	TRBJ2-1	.	TGTGCCATCAGTGAGCGCCCCGAGAGGGGTGAGCAGTTCTTC	CAISERPERGEQFF
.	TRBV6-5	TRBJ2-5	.	TGTGCCAGCGGCGGAACAGGGTCACTTCAAGAGACCCAGTACTTC	CASGGTGSLQETQYF
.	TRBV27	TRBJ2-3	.	TGTGCCAGCAGTTTATTGGGGGGAGCAGATACGCAGTATTTT	CASSLLGGADTQYF
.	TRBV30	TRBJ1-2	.	TGTGCCGCGGTCTGGGCGCATCACTATGGCTACACCTTC	CAAVWAHHYGYTF
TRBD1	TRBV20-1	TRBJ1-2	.	TGCAGTGCTAGAGAGCGGGACAGGGGTGGCTACACCTTC	CSARERDRGGYTF
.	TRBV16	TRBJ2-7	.	TGTGCCAGCACCCCTGCAGAGGTTAACGAGCAGTACTTC	CASTPAEVNEQYF
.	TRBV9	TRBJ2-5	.	TGTGCCAGCAGCGTAGATGAGGGTTGGTTGGAGACCCAGTACTTC	CASSVDEGWLETQYF
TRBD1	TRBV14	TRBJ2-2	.	TGTGCCAGCAGCCAGCGCCGACAGGGTTACGGGGAGCTGTTTTTT	CASSQRRQGYGELFF
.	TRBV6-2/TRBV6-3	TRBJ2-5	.	TGTGCCAGCAGTTACTTCAGGGAAGAGACCCAGTACTTC	CASSYFREETQYF
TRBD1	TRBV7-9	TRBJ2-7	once	TGTGCCAGCAGCCCCTGGGACAGAACCTACGAGCAGTACTTC	CASSPWDRTYEQYF
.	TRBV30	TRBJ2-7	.	TGTGCCTGGAGTGTACTCTGGCAGGGCAGGTACGAGCAGTACTTC	CAWSVLWQGRYEQYF